The 2 T cell receptor beta chains in this list originate from one sample, sequenced in a study of T-cell reconstitution after alpha-beta-depleted transplantation in children. Preparation of the TCRbeta library involved a method that used unique molecular identifiers. TCRdb analysed the PCR reads with MiXCR anew, one entry per CDR3 protein. Here the sample spans a few hundred thousand distinct CDR3 sequences, 23% being singletons. Sequencing used PBMCs, mostly from graft donor cells, obtained 180 days after TCRalphabeta/CD19-depleted stem cell transplant. The receptors were sampled from a male patient aged 10 to 17 who had a stem cell transplant for acute lymphoblastic leukemia, so the T cells may come from the graft donor.

This clonotype was seen many times. The chain joins TRBV7-2 to TRBJ2-7; no reliable D call. This CDR3 has 13 residues. The V gene's germline CDR1 is SGHTA and CDR2 FQGNSA. V lost 0 bases and J 4 bases, leaving 7 bases between the germline ends. CDR3 residues: CASSLAASYEQYF. The CDR3 bases are TGTGCCAGCAGCTTAGCGGCCTCTTACGAGCAGTACTTC.

This chain connects TRBV20-1 to TRBJ2-1, with a tentative D call TRBD1 (5 bases). The germline V and J ends were trimmed by 6 bases and 6 bases, with 21 bases remaining between them. The CDR3 consists of 15 residues. Germline CDR1 and CDR2: DFQATT and SNEGSKA (reference sequence). The CDR3 spells CSALPPRDYGNEQFF. In DNA form, the CDR3 reads TGCAGTGCCTTGCCCCCCAGGGATTATGGCAATGAGCAGTTCTTC.